This TCR beta chain was sequenced during a study of T cells after yellow fever vaccination. Study details: The fractions with low cell numbers were processed using SMART-Seq v4 Ultra Low Input. Notes on the study in general: The study noted that FACS-sorted repertoires could contain abundant clonotypes contaminating from the bulk population.

Trimming took 10 bases from V and 8 from J; bases not matched to a gene: 10. The CDR3 runs to 14 residues. This clonotype was seen a few times. Its antigen is not known. TCRdb redid the calling of the 5' RACE reads with MiXCR, one entry per CDR3 protein. The sample shows 450,000 to 650,000 distinct CDR3 sequences, about 13% of them seen only once. The sequence was obtained from a man aged 30 to 45 who received the YFV17D yellow fever vaccine. Here the sequenced sample was PBMCs, taken on the day of the yellow fever booster vaccination. This chain connects TRBV12-3 or TRBV12-4 to TRBJ2-1; 11 bases are a match to TRBD2. DNA for the CDR3: TGTGCCATCGAACTAGCGGGAGCTGATGATGAGCAGTTCTTC. This gives the protein CAIELAGADDEQFF.